This is a list of T cell receptor beta chains from one sample in a study of shared clonotypes between healthy human individuals. Measured with immunoSEQ multiplex PCR; TCRdb has only the in-frame clones, and not every one. Counted here are roughly 700,000 clones, 74% occurring once; the ten biggest clones make up over 1.5%. The sequenced sample consisted of memory CD4+ T cells sorted from blood. The receptor source for this set is a woman aged 25 to 39 in good health. Both conserved end residues are part of each CDR3. The order of the fields is D gene, J gene, V gene, clone size, CDR3 DNA, CDR3 protein. The D gene is left open where the match is weak. The size of a clone is reported for some rows only, either as once, few or many, or as a class for expanded clones.

NA | TRBJ1-3 | TRBV18 | NA | TGTGCCAGCTCACCAGGACAGATTACTGGAAACACCATATATTTT | CASSPGQITGNTIYF
NA | TRBJ2-2 | TRBV5-4 | NA | TGTGCCAGCAGCCCCCCGGCCGGGGAGCTGTTTTTT | CASSPPAGELFF
TRBD1 | TRBJ2-1 | TRBV13 | NA | TGTGCCAGCAGCTCTCCGGGACAGGGGGCTTTCAATGAGCAGTTCTTC | CASSSPGQGAFNEQFF
NA | TRBJ2-5 | TRBV11-2 | NA | TGTGCCAGCAGCCGGGGGTTCGGGAGACCGGGTCAAGAGACCCAGTACTTC | CASSRGFGRPGQETQYF
NA | TRBJ2-1 | TRBV5-1 | NA | TGCGCCAGCTGCCCAGACTCCAGCTCCTACAATGAGCAGTTCTTC | CASCPDSSSYNEQFF
TRBD1 | TRBJ1-5 | TRBV6-6 | NA | TGTGCCAGCAGTGGGACAGGAAATCAGCCCCAGCATTTT | CASSGTGNQPQHF
TRBD1 | TRBJ1-2 | TRBV11-2 | NA | TGTGCCAGCAGCCCCGGACAGGAGTTTGGCTACACCTTC | CASSPGQEFGYTF
NA | TRBJ2-2 | TRBV5-1 | NA | TGCGCCAGCACTCGAGGACTCACGAACACCGGGGAGCTGTTTTTT | CASTRGLTNTGELFF
NA | TRBJ2-7 | TRBV5-1 | many | TGCGCCAGCAGCTTGGATTTAACGGGCGAGCAGTACTTC | CASSLDLTGEQYF
NA | TRBJ1-2 | TRBV14 | NA | TGTGCCAGCAGCCAAGCCTCACCTTGGGGCTACACCTTC | CASSQASPWGYTF
TRBD2 | TRBJ2-1 | TRBV6-1 | NA | TGTGCCAGCAGTGATTCGACTAGCGGGAGAGGTAATGAGCAGTTCTTC | CASSDSTSGRGNEQFF
TRBD2 | TRBJ2-1 | TRBV25-1 | NA | TGTGCCAGCACGGGACTAGCGGACAATGAGCAGTTCTTC | CASTGLADNEQFF
TRBD2 | TRBJ2-1 | TRBV6-5 | NA | TGTGCCAGCAGCGCGGGAGACAATGAGCAGTTCTTC | CASSAGDNEQFF
TRBD1 | TRBJ2-2 | TRBV19 | NA | TGTGCCAGTAGTGACAGGGTGCGAGGCACCGGGGAGCTGTTTTTT | CASSDRVRGTGELFF
NA | TRBJ1-4 | TRBV28 | NA | TGTGCCAGCAGTAACGAGCGGGACGGTAATGAAAAACTGTTTTTT | CASSNERDGNEKLFF
TRBD2 | TRBJ2-1 | TRBV5-1 | NA | TGCGCCAGCAGCTCCCGACTAGCGGGAGGGCCCCATGAGCAGTTCTTC | CASSSRLAGGPHEQFF
NA | TRBJ2-2 | TRBV2 | few | TGTGCCAGCAGGGGACGGACGAACACCGGGGAGCTGTTTTTT | CASRGRTNTGELFF
TRBD1 | TRBJ1-5 | TRBV5-1 | NA | TGCGCCAGCAGCTTGGGACAGGGCGATCAGCCCCAGCATTTT | CASSLGQGDQPQHF
NA | TRBJ1-4 | TRBV5-1 | NA | TGCGCCAGCAGCTTGGACACCTTCAAAAGGGAAAAACTGTTTTTT | CASSLDTFKREKLFF
NA | TRBJ1-1 | TRBV28 | NA | TGTGCCAGCAGCGGGGCGCGTGGGTTCATTACTGAAGCTTTCTTT | CASSGARGFITEAFF
NA | TRBJ1-1 | TRBV6-1 | NA | TGTGCCAGCAGTGGGGGAGGGGTGGGCCGTTCTGAAGCTTTCTTT | CASSGGGVGRSEAFF
TRBD2 | TRBJ2-1 | TRBV6-6 | NA | TGTGCCAGCAGACAGCGGGGGAACAATGAGCAGTTCTTC | CASRQRGNNEQFF
NA | TRBJ1-1 | TRBV27 | NA | TGTGCCAGCAGTTTAACGCGACAGCCGAACACTGAAGCTTTCTTT | CASSLTRQPNTEAFF
NA | TRBJ2-7 | TRBV5-1 | NA | TGCGCCAGCAGCCCGGACAGATCCTACGAGCAGTACTTC | CASSPDRSYEQYF
NA | TRBJ1-4 | TRBV7-9 | many | TGTGCCAGCAGCTTACAAGCCGGAGGGGAAAAACTGTTTTTT | CASSLQAGGEKLFF
NA | TRBJ2-6 | TRBV5-1 | NA | TGCGCCAGCAGCTTGACAGGGACTGGGGCCAACGTCCTGACTTTC | CASSLTGTGANVLTF
NA | TRBJ2-1 | TRBV10-3 | NA | TGTGCCATCAGTGAGGGACAGAACGTGAATGAGCAGTTCTTC | CAISEGQNVNEQFF
NA | TRBJ2-1 | TRBV7-2 | NA | TGTGCCAGCAGCTTAGTCTCTACGAACAATGAGCAGTTCTTC | CASSLVSTNNEQFF
TRBD1 | TRBJ2-7 | TRBV28 | once | TGTGCCAGCAAAAAAAAACAGGGGACGTGGGAGCAGTACTTC | CASKKKQGTWEQYF
TRBD1 | TRBJ1-4 | TRBV7-9 | NA | TGTGCCAGCAGGACAACAGGGGAGATGGGAAAACTGTTTTTT | CASRTTGEMGKLFF
NA | TRBJ1-2 | TRBV27 | NA | TGTGCCAGCAGTGATCGGGAGCGGGGCTACACCTTC | CASSDRERGYTF
TRBD2 | TRBJ2-6 | TRBV6-1 | NA | TGTGCCAGCGGGGCGGGAGTTTCTGGGGCCAACGTCCTGACTTTC | CASGAGVSGANVLTF
NA | TRBJ2-7 | TRBV5-1 | NA | TGCGCCAGCAGTAAGCGGAGCTCCTACGAGCAGTACTTC | CASSKRSSYEQYF
NA | TRBJ1-4 | TRBV5-1 | few | TGCGCCAGCAGCTTGGAAGGGAGGGAGGGTGAAAAACTGTTTTTT | CASSLEGREGEKLFF
NA | TRBJ2-7 | TRBV18 | many | TGTGCCAGCTCACCACGTTACACGGACTACGAGCAGTACTTC | CASSPRYTDYEQYF
TRBD1 | TRBJ1-1 | TRBV10-1 | NA | TGCGCCAGCAGTGAACGACAGGGGTCGACTGAAGCTTTCTTT | CASSERQGSTEAFF
NA | TRBJ1-3 | TRBV7-9 | NA | TGTGCCAGCAGCTTAGTCATGGGATCCGGGGCGCGAAACACCATATATTTT | CASSLVMGSGARNTIYF
NA | TRBJ1-1 | TRBV5-1 | once | TGCGCCAGCAGCCCGCTGGGCGGGGGGCGTGACACTGAAGCTTTCTTT | CASSPLGGGRDTEAFF
TRBD1 | TRBJ2-5 | TRBV5-8 | few | TGTGCCTACAGTTCATCGGACAGGGGAGAGACCCAGTACTTC | CAYSSSDRGETQYF
TRBD2 | TRBJ2-5 | TRBV2 | NA | TGTGCCACCAGGGTCAGCGGGAGGGTAGAGACCCAGTACTTC | CATRVSGRVETQYF
NA | TRBJ1-2 | TRBV7-2 | NA | TGTGCCAGCGCCCCTCGAGTGACATTTTATGGCTACACCTTC | CASAPRVTFYGYTF
NA | TRBJ1-1 | TRBV7-9 | NA | TGTGCCAGCACCATACGGGAGTTCACTGAAGCTTTCTTT | CASTIREFTEAFF
TRBD1 | TRBJ1-5 | TRBV19 | few | TGTGCCAGTAGCGTCGGACAGGGGGCCTTCTATAGCAATCAGCCCCAGCATTTT | CASSVGQGAFYSNQPQHF
TRBD1 | TRBJ1-1 | TRBV5-4 | NA | TGTGCCAGCTCCCAGGGGGGTTTAGAGACCGTAAAGGGGGCTTTCTTT | CASSQGGLETVKGAFF
NA | TRBJ1-2 | TRBV28 | NA | TGTGCCAGCAGTTTCTGGACTGGAGGTGTCTACACCTTC | CASSFWTGGVYTF
TRBD1 | TRBJ2-5 | TRBV7-3 | NA | TGTGCCAGCAGCCCCAGGGGGCGCGGGGAGACCCAGTACTTC | CASSPRGRGETQYF
NA | TRBJ1-4 | TRBV14 | NA | TGTGCCAGCAGCCAAGGACAGGTACCTAATGAAAAACTGTTTTTT | CASSQGQVPNEKLFF
NA | TRBJ2-2 | TRBV28 | NA | TGTGCCAGCAGTCGACAACTAGTGACACGGTCGAGGGCCGGGGAGCTGTTTTTT | CASSRQLVTRSRAGELFF
TRBD1 | TRBJ1-3 | TRBV6-1 | NA | TGTGCCAGCAGTGGCAGACAGGGAGCTGGAAACACCATATATTTT | CASSGRQGAGNTIYF
TRBD1 | TRBJ1-1 | TRBV6-5 | NA | TGTGCCAGCAGTTACCACGCACAGGGGGCTACAGAAGCTTTCTTT | CASSYHAQGATEAFF
NA | TRBJ1-4 | TRBV25-1 | few | TGTGCCAGCAGTGTGGCAGGGAAACTGTTTTTT | CASSVAGKLFF
NA | TRBJ2-7 | TRBV20-1 | NA | TGCAGTGCTAGTGGCGGGAACGAGCAGTACTTC | CSASGGNEQYF
NA | TRBJ2-5 | TRBV6-5 | NA | TGTGCCAGCAGACCCGGACAGTTATTGGAGACCCAGTACTTC | CASRPGQLLETQYF
TRBD1 | TRBJ1-1 | TRBV28 | few | TGTGCCAGCAGGTACCGGGACAGGGTTAAAACTTTCTTT | CASRYRDRVKTFF
TRBD1 | TRBJ2-3 | TRBV27 | once | TGTGCCAGCAGGAAGGGACAGGGCCTAACAGATACGCAGTATTTT | CASRKGQGLTDTQYF